This T cell receptor (beta chain) came from a study of shared clonotypes between healthy human individuals. Study as a whole: CD4 naive cells filled three plates per donor, CD4 memory three, CD8 naive two and CD8 memory one.

Authors' processing steps: Filtering differed because ImmunoSEQ produced junction-only sequences that carried no quality scores. The data were produced by immunoSEQ multiplex PCR, yet TCRdb's version contains in-frame clones alone and is incomplete. The V and J calls and clone size come from that table; D and trimming were worked out from the DNA. This sample yields about 510,000 clones, of which about 96% are seen a single time; about 0.064% belongs to the top ten. The germline V gene has CDR1 LGHNA and CDR2 YNFKEQ. V lost 5 bases to trimming and J lost 0 bases; unmatched junction nucleotides: 7. This CDR3 region has 15 residues. General study points: Larger richness was generally estimated for naive than memory subsets.

About this clone itself: Its antigen remains unidentified.

The receptor was isolated from a woman aged 25 to 39 in good health. The chain has TRBV4-2 and TRBJ2-7, with 7 bases aligning to TRBD1. Sequences were obtained from naive CD4+ T cells sorted from blood. This sample's subset: CD45RA+ positively selected. The CDR3 reads CASSLGTASSYEQYF. The CDR3 DNA sequence: TGTGCCAGCAGCTTGGGGACAGCAAGCTCCTACGAGCAGTACTTC.